This TCR beta chain was sequenced in a study of T cell changes during pregnancy in multiple sclerosis. The germline CDR1 and CDR2 sequences are SGHRS and YFSETQ. V dropped 6 bases and J dropped 3; count of bases not matched to a gene: 8. CDR3 length: 16 residues. Libraries were prepared by immunoSEQ multiplex PCR; TCRdb keeps only in-frame clonotypes and omits some of them. The data hold about 43,000 clones, with just over 90% observed a single time. The rearrangement uses TRBV5-1 and TRBJ2-7; the match to TRBD2 covers 14 bases. Sequenced input: PBMCs (not recorded whether the cells were cultured). The sequence came from a female donor with multiple sclerosis, enrolled in a pregnancy study. The CDR3 loop reads CASTFGTSGRDYEQYF. As DNA, the CDR3 is TGCGCCAGCACCTTCGGGACTAGCGGGAGAGACTACGAGCAGTACTTC.